The 24 T cell receptor beta chains below come from one sample, sequenced in a study of CD8 T cells in Susac syndrome. Reverse transcription of roughly 0.5 to 1 ug RNA used random hexamers. Each CDR3 protein gets one entry after TCRdb re-called the immunoSEQ multiplex PCR reads with MiXCR. This repertoire shows nearly 200,000 distinct CDR3 sequences, 90% to 95% found once; its top ten account for roughly 0.088%. The source material was CD4+ T cells from PBMCs. These receptors all stem from a human donor with multiple sclerosis.

This chain uses TRBV4-2 with TRBJ1-5, with D uncertain. Germline V CDR1 and CDR2: LGHNA, YNFKEQ. Trimming removed 0 bases at V and 7 bases at J, with 7 bases between. There are 13 residues in the CDR3. The CDR3 DNA reads as TGTGCCAGCAGCCAAGATAGTGGGCAGCCCCAGCATTTT. Its translation: CASSQDSGQPQHF.

V gene TRBV29-1 combines with J gene TRBJ2-5, with D perhaps being TRBD1 or TRBD2 (6 bases each). The CDR3 contains 12 residues. V lost 4 bases, J lost 5 bases, and 11 bases lay in between. In germline, CDR1 is SQVTM, CDR2 ANQGSEA. The CDR3 region has the DNA TGCAGCGTTGCTAGGGGGAGGGAGACCCAGTACTTC. Its translation is CSVARGRETQYF.

The V call is TRBV14, the J call TRBJ2-1; the D call may be TRBD1 or TRBD2 (5 bases each). The CDR3 loop spans 16 amino acids. In germline, CDR1 is SGHDN, CDR2 FVKESK. V lost 9 bases, J lost 8 bases, and 26 bases lay in between. CDR3 DNA sequence: TGTGCCAGTGGGACCGGCGGGTTTGTACTGATCGATGAGCAGTTCTTC. Translation: CASGTGGFVLIDEQFF.

The J gene is TRBJ1-2, the V gene TRBV29-1; maybe TRBD1 (5 bases). The CDR3 extends over 14 amino acids. Trimming removed 0 bases at V and 8 bases at J, with 16 bases between. Per germline, CDR1 SQVTM and CDR2 ANQGSEA. The DNA for the CDR3 is TGCAGCGTTGAAGATTCCCGGGACCGGTGGGGCTACACCTTC. This translates into CSVEDSRDRWGYTF.

The J gene is TRBJ2-1, the V gene TRBV29-1; TRBD2 aligns across 9 bases. The V gene's germline CDR1 is SQVTM and CDR2 ANQGSEA. CDR3 length equals 16 residues. J gave up 5 bases and V 7 bases, and 15 bases lay outside the gene matches. The CDR3 coding sequence is TGCAGCGCAGGGAATAGCGGGAGTTCTCTAAACAATGAGCAGTTCTTC. Its protein product is CSAGNSGSSLNNEQFF.

V is TRBV7-9 and J is TRBJ1-1; no reliable D call. There are 16 residues in the CDR3. Per the germline V gene, CDR1 is SEHNR and CDR2 is FQNEAQ (reference sequence). Trimming removed 1 base at V and 2 bases at J, with 14 bases between. This CDR3 is CASSLDFGERNTEAFF. The CDR3 coding sequence is TGTGCCAGCAGCTTAGATTTCGGGGAACGAAACACTGAAGCTTTCTTT.

This chain links TRBV29-1 with TRBJ2-5; TRBD2 matches at 8 bases. The J segment lost 5 bases and the V segment lost 6 bases, leaving 5 bases of the junction unmatched. Germline values: CDR1 SQVTM, CDR2 ANQGSEA. CDR3 length equals 12 residues. The CDR3 protein is CSVTKRGETQYF. CDR3 coding DNA: TGCAGCGTCACAAAGCGGGGGGAGACCCAGTACTTC.

The chain has TRBV2 and TRBJ1-5, with D uncertain. The ends were cut back, 3 bases at V and 0 bases at J, with 12 bases in the middle. Germline loops: CDR1 SNHLY, CDR2 FYNNEI. CDR3 length: 16 amino acids. In nucleotides, the CDR3 is TGTGCCAGCAGTGATCGTCGGGAGTATAGCAATCAGCCCCAGCATTTT. This codes for CASSDRREYSNQPQHF.

This sequence joins TRBV12-3 or TRBV12-4 and TRBJ2-1; no reliable D call. Trimming removed 8 bases from V and 0 bases from J, with 11 bases in between. The CDR3 sequence is 14 residues long. CDR3 in DNA: TGTGCCAGCGGAAGCCATCCCTCCTACAATGAGCAGTTCTTC. Amino acids: CASGSHPSYNEQFF.

The chain uses TRBV15 and TRBJ2-1; D might be TRBD1 or TRBD2, each matching 6 bases. The germline V gene has CDR1 LNHNV and CDR2 YYDKDF (reference sequence). The V end lost 1 base, the J end lost 4 bases, and 11 bases lay between the germline ends. This CDR3 region has 15 residues. The CDR3 nucleotides read TGTGCCACCAGCAGAGGAGGGGGGACTTACAATGAGCAGTTCTTC. Its protein is CATSRGGGTYNEQFF.

The genes are TRBV12-3 or TRBV12-4 and TRBJ2-2; D remains unclear. The CDR3 is 14 amino acids. V lost 2 bases and J lost 2, with 6 bases in between. CDR3 bases: TGTGCCAGCAGTTTAATGGCTAACACCGGGGAGCTGTTTTTT. Amino acids: CASSLMANTGELFF.

The chain couples TRBV28 to TRBJ1-2; 7 bases are shared with TRBD1. The CDR3 loop spans 14 amino acids. Germline CDR1 is MDHEN and CDR2 is SYDVKM. Unmatched junction bases numbered 4, after V lost 6 bases and J lost 0 bases. CDR3 sequence: CASSLTGSNYGYTF. The CDR3 region has the DNA TGTGCCAGCAGCCTGACAGGGTCTAACTATGGCTACACCTTC.

The chain employs TRBV30 and TRBJ1-6, with unresolved D. The ends were cut back, 2 bases at V and 14 bases at J, with 13 bases in the middle. Per the germline V gene, CDR1 is GTSNPN and CDR2 is SVGIG (reference sequence). This CDR3 contains 12 residues. Here the CDR3 DNA reads TGTGCCTGGAGTCGAAGGGAAACCACCCTCCACTTT. It encodes CAWSRRETTLHF. Variable domain in full (rest from reference TRBV30 and TRBJ1-6): SQTIHQWPATLVQPVGSPLSLECTVEGTSNPNLYWYRQAAGRGLQLLFYSVGIGQISSEVPQNLSASRPQDRQFILSSKKLLLSDSGFYLCAWSRRETTLHFGNGTRLTVT.

The rearrangement joins TRBV28 to TRBJ2-7; no clear D. V was shortened by 6 bases and J by 6 bases, with 9 bases between the two germline ends. Per the germline V gene, CDR1 is MDHEN and CDR2 is SYDVKM. This CDR3 has 11 residues. CDR3 coding DNA: TGTGCCAGCAGGAGTCTGACCGAGCAGTACTTC. Translation: CASRSLTEQYF.

The V call is TRBV14, the J call TRBJ2-7; 9 nucleotides match TRBD2. CDR3 length: 15 amino acids. Germline V CDR1 and CDR2: SGHDN, FVKESK. V trimming: 1 base; J trimming: 6 bases; junction bases outside the gene matches: 7. This CDR3 is CASSQALGLASEQYF. The CDR3 DNA is TGTGCCAGCAGCCAAGCCCTAGGACTAGCGAGCGAGCAGTACTTC.

The chain employs TRBV18 and TRBJ1-2; the D gene is possibly TRBD1 (5 bases). The CDR3 has 15 residues. Between the trimmed V and J ends, which lost 2 bases and 0 bases, there was a span of 10 bases. In germline, CDR1 is KGHSH, CDR2 LQKENI. The CDR3, as DNA: TGTGCCAGCTCACCAATCAGGGAGGCTAACTATGGCTACACCTTC. Encoded protein: CASSPIREANYGYTF.

This clonotype was found once. The chain couples TRBV6-6 to TRBJ1-2, with unresolved D. This CDR3 spans 12 amino acids. Trimming shortened V by 6 bases and J by 1 base, and 6 bases separated the two germline ends. Looked up from germline, CDR1 is MNHNY and CDR2 is SVGAGI (reference sequence). The CDR3 sequence is CASRGYNYGYTF. DNA for the CDR3: TGTGCCAGCAGAGGATATAACTATGGCTACACCTTC.

This clonotype was picked up a small number of times. The J gene is TRBJ1-2, the V gene TRBV6-1; perhaps TRBD1 as D (5 bases). The germline V gene has CDR1 MNHNS and CDR2 SASEGT. This CDR3 spans 13 amino acids. The V and J ends lost 7 bases and 8 bases respectively, with 17 bases between them. The CDR3 spells CASTQDTRDGYTF. The CDR3 nucleotides read TGTGCCAGCACTCAGGACACACGGGACGGCTACACCTTC.

The V and J genes are TRBV29-1 and TRBJ2-5, with D uncertain. The V gene lost 1 base and the J gene lost 9 bases, with 12 bases spanning the gap. Per the germline V gene, CDR1 is SQVTM and CDR2 is ANQGSEA. This CDR3 spans 12 amino acids. The CDR3 here is CSVEVDGIAQYF. The CDR3, as DNA: TGCAGCGTTGAAGTGGATGGGATCGCCCAGTACTTC.

This chain connects TRBV7-9 to TRBJ2-2; the D gene is possibly TRBD1 (6 bases). Trimming removed 1 base from V and 7 bases from J, with 19 bases in between. CDR1 and CDR2 from the germline V gene are SEHNR and FQNEAQ (reference sequence). The CDR3 sequence is 17 residues long. The chain's CDR3 is CASSLVYDRTFGGELFF. CDR3 nucleotide sequence: TGTGCCAGCAGCTTAGTTTACGACAGGACTTTCGGCGGGGAGCTGTTTTTT.

The chain carries TRBV29-1 and TRBJ1-1; D might be TRBD1 (5 bases). V lost 6 bases and J 4 bases, leaving 9 bases between the germline ends. The CDR3 covers 11 residues. Germline CDR1 is SQVTM and CDR2 is ANQGSEA. The CDR3 is CSVAGSTEAFF. The DNA of the CDR3 is TGCAGCGTGGCAGGGTCCACTGAAGCTTTCTTT.

Written as DNA, the CDR3 is TGTGCCAGCAGCCCCCGAGCGGGGGGATTATCAGAGACCCAGTACTTC. Its translation: CASSPRAGGLSETQYF. The V call is TRBV12-3 or TRBV12-4, the J call TRBJ2-5, with 9 bases lining up with TRBD2. This CDR3 comprises 16 residues. V trimming: 6 bases; J trimming: 4 bases; junction bases outside the gene matches: 12.

This clonotype was seen a single time. The chain joins TRBV29-1 to TRBJ2-5, with D possibly being TRBD2 (5 bases). V was shortened by 6 bases and J by 9 bases, with 20 bases between the two germline ends. Germline-derived CDR1 and CDR2 are SQVTM and ANQGSEA. The length of the CDR3 is 13 residues. CDR3: CSVRGEVGLAQYF. In DNA form, the CDR3 reads TGCAGCGTCCGGGGAGAAGTCGGGCTAGCCCAGTACTTC.

The chain couples TRBV15 to TRBJ1-2, with a possible D match to TRBD1 (6 bases). Germline V CDR1 and CDR2: LNHNV, YYDKDF (reference sequence). V shed 8 bases and J shed 2 bases, with 12 bases lying between them. The CDR3 contains 13 residues. The CDR3 nucleotides are TGTGCCACCTCAGGGGTAGGGAACTATGGCTACACCTTC. This gives the protein CATSGVGNYGYTF.